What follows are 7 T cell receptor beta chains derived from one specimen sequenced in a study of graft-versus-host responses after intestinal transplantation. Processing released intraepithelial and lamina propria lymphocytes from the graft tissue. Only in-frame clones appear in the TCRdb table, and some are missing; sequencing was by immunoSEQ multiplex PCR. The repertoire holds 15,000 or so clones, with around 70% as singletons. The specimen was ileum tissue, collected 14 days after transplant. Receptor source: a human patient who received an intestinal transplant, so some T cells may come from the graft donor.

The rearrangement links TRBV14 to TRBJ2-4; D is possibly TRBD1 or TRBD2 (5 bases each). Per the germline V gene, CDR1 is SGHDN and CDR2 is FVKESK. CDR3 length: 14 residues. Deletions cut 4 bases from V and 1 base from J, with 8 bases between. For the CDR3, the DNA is TGTGCCAGCAGCCCCCGGGGCGCCAAAAACATTCAGTACTTC. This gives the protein CASSPRGAKNIQYF.

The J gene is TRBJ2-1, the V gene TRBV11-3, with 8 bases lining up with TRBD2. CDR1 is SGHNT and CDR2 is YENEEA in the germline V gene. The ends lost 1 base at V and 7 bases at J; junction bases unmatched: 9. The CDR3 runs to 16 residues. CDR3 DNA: TGTGCCAGCAGCTTAGGGGGCGGGAGGATCCGAAATGAGCAGTTCTTC. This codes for CASSLGGGRIRNEQFF.

The CDR3 DNA reads as TGTGCCAGCAGTTTGGGTTTTCAGGGCTGGAATCAGCCCCAGCATTTT. It is translated as CASSLGFQGWNQPQHF. The V call is TRBV28, the J call TRBJ1-5, with TRBD1 as a possible D gene (5 bases). Germline-derived CDR1 and CDR2 are MDHEN and SYDVKM. V was shortened by 3 bases and J by 4 bases, with 16 bases between the two germline ends. The CDR3 runs to 16 residues.

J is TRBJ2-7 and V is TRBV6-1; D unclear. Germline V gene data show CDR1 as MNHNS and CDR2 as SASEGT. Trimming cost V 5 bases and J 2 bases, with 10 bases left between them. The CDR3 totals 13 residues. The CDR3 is CASSWTATYEQYF. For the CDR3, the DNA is TGTGCCAGCAGTTGGACGGCGACCTACGAGCAGTACTTC.

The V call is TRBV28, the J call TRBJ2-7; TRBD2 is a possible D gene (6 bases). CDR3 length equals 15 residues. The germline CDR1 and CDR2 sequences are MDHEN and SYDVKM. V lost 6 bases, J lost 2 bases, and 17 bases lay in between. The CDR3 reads CASSSRDFTPYEQYF. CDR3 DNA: TGTGCCAGCAGCTCGCGGGACTTCACTCCCTACGAGCAGTACTTC.

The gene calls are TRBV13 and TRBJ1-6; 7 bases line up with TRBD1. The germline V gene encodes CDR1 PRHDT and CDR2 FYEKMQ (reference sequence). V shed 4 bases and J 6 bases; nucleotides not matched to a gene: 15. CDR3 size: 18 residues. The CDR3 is CASSSGADRILPNSPLHF. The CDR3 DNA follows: TGTGCCAGCAGCTCAGGGGCGGACAGGATCCTTCCTAATTCACCCCTCCACTTT.

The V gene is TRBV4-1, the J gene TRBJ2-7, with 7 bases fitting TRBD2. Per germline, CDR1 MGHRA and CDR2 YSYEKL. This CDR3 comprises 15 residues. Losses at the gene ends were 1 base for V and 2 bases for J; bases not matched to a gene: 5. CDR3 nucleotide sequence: TGCGCCAGCAGCCAAGCTAGCGGAGTTACCTACGAGCAGTACTTC. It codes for CASSQASGVTYEQYF.